A selection of T cell receptor beta chains follows, all from one sample in a study of control samples from healthy donors and cancer patients. Here immunoSEQ multiplex PCR was the method, and the copy in TCRdb shows in-frame clones only, minus some. There are fewer than 85,000 clones in the sample; around nine tenths occur only once, and roughly 6.9% lies in the top ten. Sequences were obtained from blood. These receptors were taken from a man in his fifties or sixties in good health. Each CDR3 is given with its conserved first and last residue. D genes are given only for firm matches. The size entry is marked missing in some rows and otherwise reads once, few, many or a size class.

V gene	J gene	D gene	clone size	CDR3 DNA	CDR3 protein
TRBV5-6	TRBJ1-2	TRBD1	-	TGTGCCAGCAGCCTAACGCCGGGACAGGGGGGCGTAGGCTATGGCTACACCTTC	CASSLTPGQGGVGYGYTF
TRBV2	TRBJ2-2	-	few	TGTGCCAGCAGCGGCACGTTGACCCAGGTGGAGCTGTTTTTT	CASSGTLTQVELFF
TRBV21-1	TRBJ1-2	-	-	TGTGCCAGCAGCAATCGGCCAAACTATGGCTACACCTTC	CASSNRPNYGYTF
TRBV7-7	TRBJ2-3	-	-	TGTGCTAGCAGCCAAGGACAGTCCACAGATACGCAGTATTTT	CASSQGQSTDTQYF
TRBV7-9	TRBJ2-5	-	-	TGTGCCAGCAGCTTAGACCTGTACCAAGAGACCCAGTACTTC	CASSLDLYQETQYF
TRBV25-1	TRBJ1-4	TRBD1	-	TGTGCCAGCAGTGGGTTCGGGACAGGAAATGAAAAACTGTTTTTT	CASSGFGTGNEKLFF
TRBV5-1	TRBJ1-1	TRBD1	-	TGCGCCAGCAGCCCGGGACAGGGGGCAGTTGGGACTGAAGCTTTCTTT	CASSPGQGAVGTEAFF
TRBV11-1	TRBJ1-2	TRBD1	-	TGTGCCAGCAGCCACCCGGACAGGGGGTCGTTCACCTTC	CASSHPDRGSFTF
TRBV29-1	TRBJ1-3	-	-	TGCAGCGTTGGTGGACAGACCTCTGGAAACACCATATATTTT	CSVGGQTSGNTIYF
TRBV2	TRBJ2-1	-	-	TGTGCCAGCAGTGTGGACAGCCCAATCAAGATCTACAATGAGCAGTTCTTC	CASSVDSPIKIYNEQFF
TRBV11-2	TRBJ1-2	TRBD1	-	TGTGCCAGCAGCTTGGGGGTCACCAGACAGGGGCTTGACACCTTC	CASSLGVTRQGLDTF
TRBV10-3	TRBJ2-3	-	-	TGTGCCATCAGTGAGTCCTTCAAACTAAAACTAGCAACCACGGATACGCAGTATTTT	CAISESFKLKLATTDTQYF
TRBV19	TRBJ1-5	-	-	TGTGCCAGTAGTATTGACTCCAGGTCCTTTCAGCCCCAGCATTTT	CASSIDSRSFQPQHF
TRBV27	TRBJ2-2	-	few	TGTGCCAGCAGTTTATTCCCCCCAGGGAACACCGGGGAGCTGTTTTTT	CASSLFPPGNTGELFF
TRBV24-1	TRBJ2-2	-	-	TGTGCCACCAGGAGTAGAGGCGGGGAGCTGTTTTTT	CATRSRGGELFF
TRBV19	TRBJ1-6	-	-	TGTGCCAGTAGTTCCGACCGTTCAACAGGACGGAATTCACCCCTCCACTTT	CASSSDRSTGRNSPLHF
TRBV7-2	TRBJ1-1	-	-	TGTGCCAGCTTAACAGACACTGAAGCTTTCTTT	CASLTDTEAFF
TRBV9	TRBJ2-5	TRBD2	-	TGTGCCAGCAGCGTGGGGACTAGCGGGGTGGAGACCCAGTACTTC	CASSVGTSGVETQYF
TRBV7-2	TRBJ2-1	TRBD2	-	TGTGCCAGCAGCCCCCGGGGAGCGGCGGGGGGCCAGAGTACGTTCTTC	CASSPRGAAGGQSTFF
TRBV18	TRBJ2-2	-	-	TGTGCCAGCGGACCAAAAAATTCCGGGCTCGCGAACACCGGGGAGCTGTTTTTT	CASGPKNSGLANTGELFF
TRBV27	TRBJ2-5	-	-	TGTGCCAGCAGTTTATCGTCGGGGAGACTGTACCAAGAGACCCAGTACTTC	CASSLSSGRLYQETQYF
TRBV30	TRBJ1-1	-	few	TGTGCCTGGAGCAGGACGACGACTGAAGCTTTCTTT	CAWSRTTTEAFF
TRBV3-1/TRBV3-2	TRBJ2-3	-	-	TGTGCCAGCAGCCAGAGGACACGCCCAGATACGCAGTATTTT	CASSQRTRPDTQYF
TRBV25-1	TRBJ2-3	-	-	TGTGCCAGCAGTGAATATGGAGCAGGGGTCACAGATACGCAGTATTTT	CASSEYGAGVTDTQYF
TRBV5-8	TRBJ1-2	TRBD1	-	TGTGCCAGCAGCTCGGACAGGATCTATGGCTACACCTTC	CASSSDRIYGYTF
TRBV6-4	TRBJ2-3	-	-	TGTGCCAGCAGAACTAGTGTGAACACAGATACGCAGTATTTT	CASRTSVNTDTQYF
TRBV9	TRBJ2-3	TRBD2	-	TGTGCCAGCGGCGGGGGCGGGGGGACAGATACGCAGTATTTT	CASGGGGGTDTQYF
TRBV5-5	TRBJ1-2	-	-	TGTGCCAGCAGGCTCCGGGACTTGGCCTATGGCTACACCTTC	CASRLRDLAYGYTF
TRBV5-8	TRBJ2-3	-	once	TGTGCCAGCAGCCTGGAGAGTGCCCGCACAGATACGCAGTATTTT	CASSLESARTDTQYF
TRBV13	TRBJ1-1	-	-	TGTGCCAGCAAGAGGACAGTGAACACTGAAGCTTTCTTT	CASKRTVNTEAFF
TRBV12-5	TRBJ1-2	TRBD1	-	TGTGCTAGTGGTTTGGGGGGACAGGACTATGGCTACACCTTC	CASGLGGQDYGYTF
TRBV5-6	TRBJ2-5	TRBD2	-	TGTGCCAGCAGCGTTCCCAGGGAACCGGGGGGAGAGACCCAGTACTTC	CASSVPREPGGETQYF
TRBV5-1	TRBJ2-7	-	-	TGCGCCAGCAGCTCCGGGACGCTCAACTACGAGCAGTACTTC	CASSSGTLNYEQYF
TRBV4-2	TRBJ2-5	TRBD2	-	TGTGCCAGCAGCCAAGCAGATCTAGCGGGGTTTGCCGGCGAGACCCAGTACTTC	CASSQADLAGFAGETQYF
TRBV6-6	TRBJ1-2	-	-	TGTGCCAGCAGTTACCCCGGGGGGGAGCTCTATGGCTACACCTTC	CASSYPGGELYGYTF
TRBV9	TRBJ2-3	-	once	TGTGCCAGCAGCGTAGGGTGGGGTACAACAGATACGCAGTATTTT	CASSVGWGTTDTQYF
TRBV9	TRBJ2-1	-	-	TGTGCCAGCAGCGGCGGACCCACCTACAATGAGCAGTTCTTC	CASSGGPTYNEQFF
TRBV19	TRBJ2-7	-	-	TGTGCCAGTAGTAAGTACCCCTACGAGCAGTACTTC	CASSKYPYEQYF
TRBV20-1	TRBJ1-4	-	-	TGCAGTGCTAGATGGGGGGGGAAACTGTTTTTT	CSARWGGKLFF
TRBV30	TRBJ1-2	-	-	TGTGCCTGGACAGGTCGCCAAGCTAACTATGGCTACACCTTC	CAWTGRQANYGYTF
TRBV9	TRBJ2-5	TRBD2	-	TGTGCCAGCAGCGGGCGACTGGAGCGGGGGGCCCAAGAGACCCAGTACTTC	CASSGRLERGAQETQYF